A single sample is the source of the 27 T cell receptor beta chains below, sequenced in a study of regulatory T cells in long-lasting Graves disease (dated by TCRdb to 2020 to 2022). The sample's time point label, decoded: newly diagnosed GD, antithyroid drugs for less than 3 months. For both TCR sequencing and RNA sequencing, RNA was extracted from PBMCs using TRIzol. Library construction relied on multiplex PCR. TCRdb lists the instrument as Illumina HiSeq 4000. CDR3 regions were amplified by Arm-PCR with iRepertoire HTBI primers to construct TCR beta libraries. In TCRdb, the public reads were trimmed at Q25 with fastp and aligned with MiXCR, with productive beta chains retained. Each CDR3 protein appears once, grouped with its most common genes and DNA. The sample records about 470,000 distinct CDR3 sequences, approximately 15% of which are singletons. 16% of the sample is taken by the ten largest.

These data were likewise used in another study, on T cells in Graves' hyperthyroidism and ophthalmopathy.

Sequenced here: peripheral blood mononuclear cells (PBMCs), sampled at new diagnosis, from a patient treated with antithyroid drugs. These receptors all come from a woman in her 30s with Graves disease. Donor details come from another sample of the same person, matched by shared clones.

For the CDR3, the DNA is TGTGCCAGCAGCCCTCCCTTCGGGAGGACCTACACCGGGGAGCTGTTTTTT. The encoded protein is CASSPPFGRTYTGELFF. The chain links TRBV7-9 to TRBJ2-2, with 7 bases identical to TRBD2. The ends lost 5 bases at V and 3 bases at J; junction bases unmatched: 12. The CDR3 is 17 residues long. Germline lookup yields CDR1 SEHNR and CDR2 FQNEAQ (reference sequence).

In its sample, this clonotype was seen many times. The DNA of the CDR3 is TGTGCCAGCAGCTCAGTGGGTGATACGCAGTATTTT. Its protein product is CASSSVGDTQYF. The chain couples TRBV11-3 to TRBJ2-3; D gene unclear. The V gene's germline CDR1 is SGHNT and CDR2 YENEEA. The CDR3 covers 12 residues. V lost 4 bases to trimming and J lost 6 bases, with 8 bases between them.

This clonotype was found a few times. The gene calls are TRBV4-2 and TRBJ1-1, with D hard to call. CDR3 length equals 16 residues. From germline, CDR1 is LGHNA and CDR2 YNFKEQ. Trimming removed 4 bases at V and 3 bases at J, with 18 bases between. The CDR3 spells CASSPQPPWRDTEAFF. The CDR3 DNA sequence: TGTGCCAGCAGCCCCCAGCCACCATGGAGGGACACTGAAGCTTTCTTT.

The table lists this clonotype with a few counts. The chain carries TRBV20-1 and TRBJ2-1; 16 bases match TRBD2. Looked up from germline, CDR1 is DFQATT and CDR2 is SNEGSKA (reference sequence). The V segment lost 1 base and the J segment 8 bases; nucleotides outside the gene matches: 11. The CDR3 loop spans 18 amino acids. This chain's CDR3 is CSARGYGTSGRVGDEQFF. The CDR3 nucleotides read TGCAGTGCTAGAGGTTACGGGACTAGCGGGAGGGTGGGGGATGAGCAGTTCTTC.

This clonotype was detected only a few times. This chain joins TRBV5-1 and TRBJ1-1; 8 bases line up with TRBD1. Germline CDR1 reads SGHRS; CDR2 reads YFSETQ. The CDR3 length is 18 residues. Germline trimming cut 5 bases from V and 4 bases from J; bases unmatched to any gene: 19. The DNA of the CDR3 is TGCGCCAGCAGGGATAGTTATCGGACAGGGCCTCCATCCACTGAAGCTTTCTTT. Amino acid sequence: CASRDSYRTGPPSTEAFF. The complete variable domain, with remaining parts taken from reference TRBV5-1 and TRBJ1-1, reads KAGVTQTPRYLIKTRGQQVTLSCSPISGHRSVSWYQQTPGQGLQFLFEYFSETQRNKGNFPGRFSGRQFSNSRSEMNVSTLELGDSALYLCASRDSYRTGPPSTEAFFGQGTRLTVV.

The chain uses TRBV2 and TRBJ2-1; D remains unclear. The CDR3 consists of 14 residues. CDR1 is SNHLY, CDR2 FYNNEI, per germline. Deletions cut 4 bases from V and 5 bases from J, with 12 bases between. CDR3 DNA: TGTGCCAGCAGTGGAGCCAGCCTCAACAATGAGCAGTTCTTC. Encoded protein: CASSGASLNNEQFF.

This chain joins TRBV7-9 and TRBJ1-4; TRBD1 aligns across 7 bases. Germline V lookup: CDR1 SEHNR, CDR2 FQNEAQ (reference sequence). The CDR3 sequence is 16 residues long. V dropped 5 bases and J dropped 4; count of bases not matched to a gene: 10. CDR3: CASSDPYRGSNEKLFF. The CDR3 DNA reads as TGTGCCAGCAGCGACCCTTACAGGGGTAGTAATGAAAAACTGTTTTTT.

At least ten counts were recorded for this clonotype. The V call is TRBV6-2 or TRBV6-3, the J call TRBJ2-7, with TRBD1 matching 7 bases. CDR1 is MNHEY, CDR2 SVGEGT, per germline. The CDR3 spans 19 residues. Trimming removed 0 bases from V and 0 bases from J; junction bases left unmatched: 14. CDR3 sequence (DNA): TGTGCCAGCAGTTACTCCCCAGGGGGTACTGAGGGGCTCTCCTACGAGCAGTACTTC. Its translation is CASSYSPGGTEGLSYEQYF.

This clonotype was observed at least ten times. This rearrangement joins TRBV7-9 to TRBJ2-7; the D is unclear. Germline values: CDR1 SEHNR, CDR2 FQNEAQ (reference sequence). The CDR3 contains 12 residues. Trimming left V 1 base short and J 3 bases short, with 4 bases between. The CDR3 region is CASSLVDYEQYF. In nucleotides, the CDR3 is TGTGCCAGCAGCTTAGTCGACTACGAGCAGTACTTC.

The chain carries TRBV7-8 and TRBJ1-2, with TRBD1 identical over 8 bases. The germline gives CDR1 SGHVS, CDR2 FQNEAQ. With 5 bases clipped from V and 3 bases from J, the junction kept 8 bases outside the gene matches. The length of the CDR3 is 15 residues. In nucleotides, the CDR3 is TGTGCCAGCAGCAACCCAGGGGGCTCGGACTATGGCTACACCTTC. As protein: CASSNPGGSDYGYTF.

The sample holds many counts of this clonotype. CDR3 sequence reads: CASSFWDVPGTSVPNEQFF. CDR3 in DNA: TGTGCCAGCAGCTTTTGGGACGTGCCCGGGACTAGCGTGCCCAATGAGCAGTTCTTC. The chain has TRBV7-2 and TRBJ2-1, with TRBD2 matching over 10 bases. The V segment lost 3 bases and the J segment 6 bases; nucleotides outside the gene matches: 17. This CDR3 has 19 residues. CDR1 and CDR2 (germline): SGHTA, FQGNSA.

The chain has TRBV27 and TRBJ2-7; D not certain. The CDR3 length is 11 residues. V was pared by 4 bases and J by 9 bases, with 10 bases between. Per the germline V gene, CDR1 is MNHEY and CDR2 is SMNVEV (reference sequence). The CDR3 protein is CASSSGLAQYF. The CDR3 DNA is TGTGCCAGCAGTTCCGGTCTGGCGCAGTACTTC.

Only a few counts were recorded for this clonotype. The chain recombines TRBV13 with TRBJ1-1, with 7 bases identical to TRBD1. The CDR3 runs to 17 residues. CDR1 and CDR2 (germline): PRHDT, FYEKMQ (reference sequence). Unmatched junction bases numbered 14, after V lost 5 bases and J lost 2 bases. CDR3 coding DNA: TGTGCCAGCAGCCCCATGGGGGTGCAGGGGGGTAACACTGAAGCTTTCTTT. Residues: CASSPMGVQGGNTEAFF. Using reference TRBV13 and TRBJ1-1 for the parts outside the CDR3, the full variable domain is AAGVIQSPRHLIKEKRETATLKCYPIPRHDTVYWYQQGPGQDPQFLISFYEKMQSDKGSIPDRFSAQQFSDYHSELNMSSLELGDSALYFCASSPMGVQGGNTEAFFGQGTRLTVV.

This clonotype has a handful of counts. A much larger clone is a single base away; this may be a read error. V gene TRBV24-1 combines with J gene TRBJ2-1; D may be TRBD1 (6 bases). Germline V CDR1 and CDR2: KGHDR, SFDVKD. This CDR3 contains 15 residues. The CDR3 spells CVTSDRDRSYNEQFF. The CDR3 nucleotides are TGTGTCACCAGTGACCGCGACAGGTCCTACAATGAGCAGTTCTTC.

Concerning this clonotype itself: Being one base from a much bigger clone, this may be a read error. The chain employs TRBV28 and TRBJ1-5; 7 bases line up with TRBD1. Looked up from germline, CDR1 is MDHEN and CDR2 is SYDVKM. With 5 bases clipped from V and 4 bases from J, the junction kept 11 bases outside the gene matches. This CDR3 is 16 amino acids long. The CDR3 DNA follows: TGTGCCAGCAGTCATGGGGGTAGGGGGCCGAATCAGCCCCAGCATTTT. Translating it yields CASSHGGRGPNQPQHF.

The table lists this clonotype with many counts. The chain employs TRBV6-1 and TRBJ2-1; TRBD2 agrees at 7 bases. CDR1 is MNHNS and CDR2 is SASEGT in the germline V gene. J gave up 6 bases and V 4 bases, and 15 bases lay outside the gene matches. The CDR3 runs to 17 residues. The CDR3 reads CASSVTSVLPGVNEQFF. The CDR3 DNA reads TGTGCCAGCAGTGTTACTAGCGTACTCCCGGGAGTCAATGAGCAGTTCTTC.

This clonotype came up a few times. Possible read error: a much larger clone is one base away. The chain joins TRBV2 to TRBJ2-2; D is undetermined. This CDR3 has 11 amino acids. Trimming shortened V by 6 bases and J by 2 bases, and 1 base separated the two germline ends. Looked up from germline, CDR1 is SNHLY and CDR2 is FYNNEI. The CDR3 DNA is TGTGCCAGCAGAAACACCGGGGAGCTGTTTTTT. The encoded protein is CASRNTGELFF.

About this clonotype: A clone one base away is much larger, so this may be a read error. This rearrangement joins TRBV30 to TRBJ2-1; possibly TRBD1 or TRBD2 for D (5 bases each). The length of the CDR3 is 18 residues. CDR1 is GTSNPN, CDR2 SVGIG, per germline (reference sequence). The chain's CDR3 is CSWGPTYSGHVTYNEQFF. The CDR3 bases are TGTTCCTGGGGACCTACCTACAGCGGACATGTGACCTACAATGAGCAGTTCTTC.

V and J are TRBV6-1 and TRBJ2-7; D possibly corresponds to TRBD1 (6 bases). With 4 bases removed from V and 4 bases from J, the gap between germline ends came to 17 bases. Per the germline V gene, CDR1 is MNHNS and CDR2 is SASEGT. The CDR3 consists of 15 residues. The CDR3 region is CASSAYSLRGYEQYF. The DNA of the CDR3 is TGTGCCAGCAGTGCCTATTCACTAAGGGGGTACGAGCAGTACTTC.

Ten or more counts support this clonotype. The chain uses TRBV2 and TRBJ2-7, with 8 bases fitting TRBD2. CDR3 length equals 15 residues. Germline V gene data show CDR1 as SNHLY and CDR2 as FYNNEI. Trimming at V came to 5 bases and at J to 6 bases, leaving 12 bases not matched to a gene. The CDR3 bases are TGTGCCAGCAGTTCCTCTTTAGCGGGGCAGGGCGAGCAGTACTTC. Translation gives CASSSSLAGQGEQYF.

This clonotype was seen only a few times. This chain uses TRBV29-1 with TRBJ2-1; 7 positions match TRBD2. CDR1 SQVTM and CDR2 ANQGSEA come from the germline V gene. V shed 7 bases and J 7 bases; nucleotides not matched to a gene: 16. CDR3 length: 15 residues. CDR3 in amino acids: CSAEGGTKVLNEQFF. CDR3 bases: TGCAGCGCCGAGGGTGGGACTAAGGTGCTGAATGAGCAGTTCTTC.

This clonotype appeared many times. DNA of the CDR3: TGTGCCACCAGCAGAGATATCGCCGGGGAGCTGTTTTTT. It encodes CATSRDIAGELFF. The V and J genes are TRBV15 and TRBJ2-2; D is unclear. Germline assignment: CDR1 LNHNV and CDR2 YYDKDF (reference sequence). V was clipped by 0 bases and J by 6 bases, with 5 bases between them. The length of the CDR3 is 13 residues.

This clonotype was observed a few times. This may arise from a read error, as a much more abundant clone is one base away. The chain links TRBV5-1 to TRBJ2-7; D gene ambiguous. Germline V gene data show CDR1 as SGHRS and CDR2 as YFSETQ. Trimming removed 1 base at V and 2 bases at J, with 4 bases between. The CDR3 consists of 12 residues. This CDR3 is CASSLPPYEQYF. The CDR3 coding sequence is TGCGCCAGCAGCTTGCCCCCCTACGAGCAGTACTTC.

The V call is TRBV10-1, the J call TRBJ2-3, with D perhaps TRBD2 (5 bases). This CDR3 spans 16 amino acids. Germline CDR1 is WNHNN and CDR2 is SYGVQD (reference sequence). The ends were cut back, 0 bases at V and 1 base at J, with 11 bases in the middle. In nucleotides, the CDR3 is TGCGCCAGCAGTGAGTCACGCGGGTTCGGCACAGATACGCAGTATTTT. It encodes CASSESRGFGTDTQYF.

This clonotype was seen only a few times. The rearrangement uses TRBV2 and TRBJ1-3; TRBD1 agrees at 8 bases. CDR3 length equals 19 residues. CDR1 and CDR2 from the germline V gene are SNHLY and FYNNEI. Trimming removed 3 bases from V and 4 bases from J; junction bases left unmatched: 17. Here the CDR3 reads CASSDTGTGGPEWGNTIYF. The CDR3 coding sequence is TGTGCCAGCAGTGACACCGGGACAGGAGGTCCTGAATGGGGAAACACCATATATTTT. The full variable domain, completed using reference TRBV2 and TRBJ1-3, is EPEVTQTPSHQVTQMGQEVILRCVPISNHLYFYWYRQILGQKVEFLVSFYNNEISEKSEIFDDQFSVERPDGSNFTLKIRSTKLEDSAMYFCASSDTGTGGPEWGNTIYFGEGSWLTVV.

This clonotype was seen ten or more times. This chain joins TRBV6-1 and TRBJ1-5; D ambiguous. Germline CDR1 and CDR2: MNHNS and SASEGT. This CDR3 spans 14 amino acids. V was clipped by 4 bases and J by 10 bases, with 17 bases between them. CDR3 residues: CASSVGDRSYPQHF. The DNA for the CDR3 is TGTGCCAGCAGTGTTGGCGATAGATCATATCCCCAGCATTTT.

This clonotype was observed at least ten times. This chain connects TRBV20-1 to TRBJ1-1; D gene ambiguous. The V end was cut by 2 bases, the J end by 6 bases, with 16 bases between. Germline loops: CDR1 DFQATT, CDR2 SNEGSKA (reference sequence). The CDR3 totals 14 residues. The CDR3 coding sequence is TGCAGTGCTAGAAGGCCCAGAGCTGACGCTGAAGCTTTCTTT. Its protein is CSARRPRADAEAFF.